The 17 T cell receptor beta chains reported below all come from one sample, sequenced in a study of CXCR3-negative and CXCR3-positive naive CD8 T cells. UMI-labeled 5' RACE TRB cDNA libraries were prepared from the cells. TCRdb reprocessed the 5' RACE reads, with one entry per CDR3 protein and no DNA. The listing contains around 57,000 distinct CDR3 sequences. The material sequenced was memory CD8+ T cells from blood. The receptors originated from a human donor in good health. Some clones in this sample may be carry-over from other donors' samples.

The chain uses TRBV7-3 and TRBJ2-1; without DNA, the TCRdb call of TRBD1 cannot be checked. The germline CDR1 and CDR2 sequences are SGHTA and FQGTGA. CDR3 length: 15 amino acids. The CDR3: CASSLVQGAYNEQFF.

This sequence joins TRBV7-9 and TRBJ2-1. The CDR3 is 15 residues long. Germline assignment: CDR1 SEHNR and CDR2 FQNEAQ (reference sequence). The CDR3 is CASSLYHVSYNEQFF.

The rearrangement joins TRBV6-2 or TRBV6-3 to TRBJ2-7. The V gene's germline CDR1 is MNHEY and CDR2 SVGEGT. The CDR3 consists of 13 residues. CDR3 in amino acids: CASSYGQIYEQYF.

The J gene is TRBJ2-3, the V gene TRBV29-1; TCRdb indicates TRBD1, and absent DNA this call remains unverified. CDR3 length: 13 residues. Germline V lookup: CDR1 SQVTM, CDR2 ANQGSEA. This CDR3 is CSVEGGAGDTQYF.

The rearrangement uses TRBV29-1 and TRBJ1-1; the TCRdb call, TRBD1, lacks DNA for checking. Germline CDR1 SQVTM, CDR2 ANQGSEA. The CDR3 has 11 amino acids. The CDR3 spells CSVPSGGDAFF.

This rearrangement joins TRBV29-1 to TRBJ2-5. The CDR3 spans 12 residues. Per the germline V gene, CDR1 is SQVTM and CDR2 is ANQGSEA. CDR3 amino acids: CSGDSLEETQYF.

The chain is built from TRBV7-2 and TRBJ1-6. The CDR3 totals 14 residues. Germline values: CDR1 SGHTA, CDR2 FQGNSA. CDR3 residues: CASSLRPDQGLLHF.

V gene TRBV25-1 combines with J gene TRBJ2-5; without DNA, the TCRdb call of TRBD1 cannot be checked. The CDR3 loop spans 13 amino acids. Germline V gene sequence: CDR1 MGHDK, CDR2 SYGVNS. The CDR3 loop reads CATRDGGQETQYF.

V gene TRBV18 combines with J gene TRBJ2-1. Germline CDR1 is KGHSH and CDR2 is LQKENI. CDR3 length: 15 amino acids. The CDR3 loop is CASSPQGARINEQFF.

The chain has TRBV19 and TRBJ2-1; the TRBD1 assignment by TCRdb is unverifiable without DNA. CDR3 length: 14 residues. The germline V gene has CDR1 LNHDA and CDR2 SQIVND (reference sequence). The CDR3 sequence: CASSTGENYNEQFF.

The V gene is TRBV28, the J gene TRBJ2-7. Germline V gene data show CDR1 as MDHEN and CDR2 as SYDVKM. The CDR3 covers 12 residues. CDR3 loop: CASSFVVYEQYF.

The chain is built from TRBV4-1 and TRBJ1-3. The CDR3 is 13 residues long. Germline assignment: CDR1 MGHRA and CDR2 YSYEKL. CDR3 residues: CASSQEVTDTIYF.

The gene calls are TRBV6-6 and TRBJ2-3; TCRdb reports TRBD2, a call that lacks DNA to check it against. The CDR3 is made up of 15 amino acids. Per the germline V gene, CDR1 is MNHNY and CDR2 is SVGAGI (reference sequence). This CDR3 is CASKVAGESTDTQYF.

The chain combines TRBV15 with TRBJ1-4; TCRdb names TRBD1, which stays unverified in the absence of DNA. CDR1 LNHNV and CDR2 YYDKDF come from the germline V gene (reference sequence). CDR3 length: 15 residues. The CDR3 protein is CATSSRTATNEKLFF.

The chain joins TRBV20-1 to TRBJ1-3; TCRdb calls TRBD1, which cannot be checked without DNA. The CDR3 contains 17 residues. CDR1 and CDR2 from the germline V gene are DFQATT and SNEGSKA (reference sequence). The CDR3 here is CSASPGDRPSSGNTIYF.

The chain couples TRBV9 to TRBJ2-3; lacking DNA, the TRBD2 call made by TCRdb goes unchecked. The CDR3 is 16 residues long. The germline V gene encodes CDR1 SGDLS and CDR2 YYNGEE. The CDR3 here is CASRPGTSENTDTQYF.

The CDR3 sequence is CASYDRARGNTEAFF. The rearrangement links TRBV19 to TRBJ1-1; no DNA is available, so the TRBD1 call from TCRdb remains unchecked. The CDR3 is 15 residues long. The germline CDR1 and CDR2 sequences are LNHDA and SQIVND (reference sequence). The full variable domain, with the rest looked up from reference TRBV19 and TRBJ1-1, is DGGITQSPKYLFRKEGQNVTLSCEQNLNHDAMYWYRQDPGQGLRLIYYSQIVNDFQKGDIAEGYSVSREKKESFPLTVTSAQKNPTAFYLCASYDRARGNTEAFFGQGTRLTVV.